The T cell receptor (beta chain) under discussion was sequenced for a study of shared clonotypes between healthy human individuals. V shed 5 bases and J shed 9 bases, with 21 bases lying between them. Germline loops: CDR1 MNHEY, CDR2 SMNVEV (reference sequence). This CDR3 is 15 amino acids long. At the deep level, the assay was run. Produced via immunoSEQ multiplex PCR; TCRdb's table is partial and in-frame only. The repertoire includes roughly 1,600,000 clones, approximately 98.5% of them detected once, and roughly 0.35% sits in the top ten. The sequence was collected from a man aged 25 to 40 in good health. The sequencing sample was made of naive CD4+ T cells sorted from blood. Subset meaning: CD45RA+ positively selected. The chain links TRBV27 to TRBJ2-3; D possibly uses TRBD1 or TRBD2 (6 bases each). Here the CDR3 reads CASSPTWGAGYTQYF. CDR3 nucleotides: TGTGCCAGCAGTCCCACCTGGGGGGCGGGGTACACGCAGTATTTT.